The following is a TCR beta chain sequence with its context. The antigen remains unidentified. Trimming stripped 2 bases from V and 3 bases from J, with 11 bases between. Germline V gives CDR1 SGHTA, CDR2 FQGNSA. The CDR3 is made up of 15 amino acids. Time point reported: pretreatment peripheral blood. This sample stems from a study of PD-L1 blockade in urothelial cancer. Background on the study: Males with bladder-origin urothelial cancer constituted about nine tenths of the roughly 29 patients. As for prior chemotherapy regimens, patients had received 0 to 3. Blood underwent analysis 3 weeks (second dose) and 6 weeks after treatment began.

Libraries were prepared by immunoSEQ multiplex PCR; TCRdb keeps only in-frame clonotypes and omits some of them. The data hold about 88,000 clones, with around 92% observed a single time. Findings and limits, study-wide: At the 3-week point, tumor-associated blood clones expanded more in durable-benefit patients.

The sequencing used PBMCs, collected around atezolizumab (anti-PD-L1) treatment. This TCR was sampled from a woman aged 80 or over with urothelial cancer. V usage is TRBV7-2 and J usage is TRBJ2-1, with D possibly matching TRBD2 (5 bases). CDR3 sequence reads: CASSLSGKGYNEQFF. The CDR3 DNA reads as TGTGCCAGCAGCTTATCCGGGAAGGGCTACAATGAGCAGTTCTTC.